Listed here are 14 T cell receptor beta chains from one sample, sequenced in a study of regulatory T cells in long-lasting Graves disease. iRepertoire HTBI primers and Arm-PCR of CDR3 regions built TCR beta libraries. One entry per CDR3 protein results from TCRdb running MiXCR on the multiplex PCR reads. Of 200,000 to 250,000 distinct CDR3 sequences in the sample, 15% to 20% were seen once. Time point: newly diagnosed GD, antithyroid drugs for less than 3 months. PBMCs were the source of the RNA used for TCR sequencing. These data are also associated with another study on T cells in Graves' hyperthyroidism and ophthalmopathy.

The sample here was peripheral blood mononuclear cells (PBMCs), taken at new diagnosis, from a patient treated with antithyroid drugs. The receptors shown here come from a woman aged 25 to 45 with Graves disease.

To note about this clonotype: This may be a read error: a much more frequent sequence differs by one nucleotide. The chain combines TRBV2 with TRBJ2-5, with D tentatively TRBD1 or TRBD2 (5 bases each). CDR3 length: 14 amino acids. Germline assignment: CDR1 SNHLY and CDR2 FYNNEI. V shed 6 bases and J shed 6 bases, with 17 bases lying between them. Here the CDR3 reads CASSLRGNGKTQYF. The CDR3 region has the DNA TGTGCCAGCAGCTTGAGGGGTAATGGCAAGACCCAGTACTTC.

As DNA, the CDR3 is TGTGCCACCAGCGGGTGGACCGGGCCCTTAAGGGAAAACATTCAGTACTTC. It codes for CATSGWTGPLRENIQYF. The genes are TRBV15 and TRBJ2-4; D unresolved. Trimming pared 5 bases from V and 5 bases from J, leaving 22 bases between. Germline V gives CDR1 LNHNV, CDR2 YYDKDF (reference sequence). The CDR3 is made up of 17 amino acids.

This clonotype was counted at least ten times. This sequence joins TRBV14 and TRBJ1-2; 8 bases fit TRBD1. CDR3 size: 15 residues. The trim removed 6 bases at V and 4 bases at J, leaving 10 bases unmatched. The germline gives CDR1 SGHDN, CDR2 FVKESK. The CDR3 bases are TGTGCCAGCAGACTTGCAGGGGGCGGAAGCTATGGCTACACCTTC. This codes for CASRLAGGGSYGYTF.

This clonotype was seen many times. A clone one base away is much larger, so this may be a read error. The chain employs TRBV11-2 and TRBJ1-6, with TRBD1 matching over 8 bases. This CDR3 contains 17 residues. Trimming at V came to 5 bases and at J to 9 bases, leaving 15 bases not matched to a gene. The germline V gene encodes CDR1 SGHAT and CDR2 FQNNGV. This CDR3 reads CASSNQPSDRDSSPLHF. The CDR3 nucleotides read TGTGCCAGCAGCAACCAACCCTCGGACAGGGATAGTTCACCCCTCCACTTT.

This clonotype showed up many times. The V gene is TRBV24-1, the J gene TRBJ1-1; TRBD1 is a possible D gene (5 bases). The germline gives CDR1 KGHDR, CDR2 SFDVKD. V was cut by 3 bases and J by 9 bases, with 10 bases left in between. The length of the CDR3 is 12 residues. CDR3 in amino acids: CATSDPPGKAFF. The CDR3 DNA sequence: TGTGCCACCAGTGATCCCCCAGGGAAAGCTTTCTTT.

This clonotype was found many times. The chain links TRBV28 to TRBJ2-1; D gene ambiguous. The germline V gene has CDR1 MDHEN and CDR2 SYDVKM. V lost 10 bases to trimming and J lost 0 bases, with 10 bases between them. The CDR3 sequence is 13 residues long. The CDR3 loop is CATTKYSYNEQFF. Written as DNA, the CDR3 is TGTGCCACTACGAAGTACTCCTACAATGAGCAGTTCTTC.

This clonotype was recorded at least ten times. V usage is TRBV7-8 and J usage is TRBJ2-2; 10 bases match TRBD1. This CDR3 is built from 18 residues. Germline values: CDR1 SGHVS, CDR2 FQNEAQ. V trimming: 2 bases; J trimming: 4 bases; junction bases outside the gene matches: 10. As DNA, the CDR3 is TGTGCCAGCAGCTTATCCGGGTGGACAGGGGGAGTCACCGGGGAGCTGTTTTTT. It translates to CASSLSGWTGGVTGELFF.

This clonotype was recorded at least ten times. The V and J genes are TRBV19 and TRBJ1-2; D gene ambiguous. Germline lookup yields CDR1 LNHDA and CDR2 SQIVND (reference sequence). V lost 9 bases and J lost 0, with 11 bases in between. The CDR3 is 13 amino acids. The CDR3 here is CASRRGTNYGYTF. CDR3 nucleotide sequence: TGTGCCAGCAGACGGGGTACTAACTATGGCTACACCTTC.

Regarding this clonotype: This may come from a read error, since a much larger clone is one base off. The chain recombines TRBV18 with TRBJ2-7; 7 bases fit TRBD1. The germline CDR1 and CDR2 sequences are KGHSH and LQKENI. There are 14 residues in the CDR3. The CDR3 region is CAGSPRDSSYEQYF. Here the CDR3 DNA reads TGTGCCGGCTCACCACGGGACAGCTCCTACGAGCAGTACTTC.

This clonotype was seen ten or more times. The chain combines TRBV5-5 with TRBJ2-1; D unresolved. Germline CDR1 reads SGHKS; CDR2 reads YYEKEE (reference sequence). The CDR3 is 16 residues long. Trimming pared 2 bases from V and 3 bases from J, leaving 15 bases between. The CDR3: CASSLLSSRSYNEQFF. For the CDR3, the DNA is TGTGCCAGCAGCTTATTGAGTAGCCGGAGCTACAATGAGCAGTTCTTC. The whole variable domain, filled in from reference TRBV5-5 and TRBJ2-1, reads DAGVTQSPTHLIKTRGQQVTLRCSPISGHKSVSWYQQVLGQGPQFIFQYYEKEERGRGNFPDRFSARQFPNYSSELNVNALLLGDSALYLCASSLLSSRSYNEQFFGPGTRLTVL.

To note about this clonotype: A clone one base away is much larger, so this may be a read error. The chain links TRBV5-1 to TRBJ2-7, with TRBD1 identical over 9 bases. Germline V CDR1 and CDR2: SGHRS, YFSETQ. The CDR3 sequence is 13 residues long. The CDR3 nucleotides are TGCACCAGCAGCTCGGGACAGGGTGACGAGCAGTACTTC. Protein sequence: CTSSSGQGDEQYF.

This chain uses TRBV24-1 with TRBJ1-5; possible D gene TRBD1, 5 bases. V was clipped by 4 bases and J by 2 bases, with 5 bases between them. Germline values: CDR1 KGHDR, CDR2 SFDVKD. This CDR3 comprises 13 residues. DNA of the CDR3: TGTGCCACCAGTGAGACAGGCAATCAGCCCCAGCATTTT. This translates into CATSETGNQPQHF.

The table lists this clonotype with many counts. The chain uses TRBV5-1 and TRBJ1-1, with a weak D call TRBD1 (6 bases). Between the trimmed V and J ends, which lost 2 bases and 3 bases, there was a span of 14 bases. Germline lookup yields CDR1 SGHRS and CDR2 YFSETQ. The CDR3 totals 15 residues. The CDR3: CASSFGGRYDTEAFF. CDR3 DNA sequence: TGCGCCAGCAGCTTCGGGGGGCGATACGACACTGAAGCTTTCTTT.

This clonotype was recorded many times. The CDR3 region is CASKAPRDTGELFF. The CDR3, as DNA: TGTGCCAGCAAGGCGCCTAGAGACACCGGGGAGCTGTTTTTT. V and J are TRBV12-3 or TRBV12-4 and TRBJ2-2; no clear D. The CDR3 spans 14 residues. The ends were cut back, 7 bases at V and 3 bases at J, with 12 bases in the middle.